This TCR beta chain was identified during a study of cytomegalovirus exposure and HLA in healthy donors. V lost 4 bases, J lost 5 bases, and 11 bases lay in between. This CDR3 spans 12 amino acids. Germline CDR1 reads SQVTM; CDR2 reads ANQGSEA. Generated by immunoSEQ multiplex PCR, the TCRdb table keeps only in-frame clones and is missing some. The table includes over 250,000 clones, 75% to 90% detected once. The donors were members of the validation cohort, which comprised 90 to 150 subjects and was separate from the first cohort of 730 or so subjects. The sequence derives from a woman in her 30s in good health and CMV-seropositive. The sequencing input was PBMCs. The V call is TRBV29-1, the J call TRBJ1-2, with D tentatively TRBD1 (5 bases). Written as DNA, the CDR3 is TGCAGCGTTGGTGAGGGGAGATATGGCTACACCTTC. Its translation is CSVGEGRYGYTF.